This record looks at one T cell receptor (beta chain) sequence and its context. Its antigen is still unknown. The source of the sample is a study of CD8+ T cells in alopecia areata. Following extraction, RNA underwent reverse transcription to cDNA, which served as the sequencing template. Assay used: immunoSEQ multiplex PCR; TCRdb lists only in-frame clones, some missing. The sample lists around 150,000 clones, about three fifths occurring once. The CDR3 has 19 residues. The V and J ends lost 3 bases and 0 bases respectively, with 18 bases between them. The germline gives CDR1 KGHSH, CDR2 LQKENI. Sample treatment: oral pan-JAK inhibitor, 5-10 mg twice daily. Regarding the study as a whole: While patients received tofacitinib, many expanded lesional clones remained present in scalp and blood.

The V gene is TRBV18, the J gene TRBJ1-6; tentatively, D is TRBD1 (5 bases). Sequences were derived from CD4+ T cells sorted from blood, sampled at week 4, from a patient treated with tofacitinib. The TCR sequence derives from a human donor with alopecia areata. CDR3 sequence: CASSPFARDASSYNSPLHF. CDR3 in DNA: TGTGCCAGCTCACCTTTCGCCCGGGACGCGAGCTCCTATAATTCACCCCTCCACTTT.